Listed here are 5 T cell receptor beta chains from one sample, sequenced in a study of T cells after yellow fever vaccination. TCRdb reprocessed the 5' RACE reads with MiXCR, giving one entry per CDR3 protein. The sample includes 150,000 to 200,000 distinct CDR3 sequences, about 10% seen only once; the top ten take 30% to 45%. The sample here was CD8+ T cells sorted from PBMCs, taken 15 days after the yellow fever booster vaccination. These TCRs come from a man in his late teens or twenties who received the YFV17D yellow fever vaccine.

This clonotype was counted a few times. One junction end disagrees with the germline gene, perhaps due to a read error. The chain links TRBV7-9 to TRBJ2-5; no clear D. CDR1 is SEHNR, CDR2 FQNEAQ, per germline (reference sequence). The CDR3 contains 13 residues. Here the CDR3 DNA reads TGTGCCAGCAGCTTCCCCGCCGACCCTACGGTTTGCTTC. As protein: CASSFPADPTVCF.

This clonotype was observed a few times. The chain recombines TRBV7-9 with TRBJ2-7; D is unclear. V lost 2 bases and J 2 bases, leaving 7 bases between the germline ends. This CDR3 is built from 13 residues. Germline loops: CDR1 SEHNR, CDR2 FQNEAQ (reference sequence). CDR3 sequence: CASSLIAAYEQYF. DNA for the CDR3: TGTGCCAGCAGCTTAATTGCGGCCTACGAGCAGTACTTC. Combining the CDR3 with reference TRBV7-9 and TRBJ2-7 gives the whole variable domain DTGVSQNPRHKITKRGQNVTFRCDPISEHNRLYWYRQTLGQGPEFLTYFQNEAQLEKSRLLSDRFSAERPKGSFSTLEIQRTEQGDSAMYLCASSLIAAYEQYFGPGTRLTVT.

The V call is TRBV7-9, the J call TRBJ2-2; 9 bases match TRBD2. The CDR3 totals 17 residues. Germline V lookup: CDR1 SEHNR, CDR2 FQNEAQ (reference sequence). With 0 bases clipped from V and 4 bases from J, the junction kept 6 bases outside the gene matches. Written as DNA, the CDR3 is TGTGCCAGCAGCTTAGCCCCAGCGGGGGGAACCACCGGGGAGCTGTTTTTT. Its translation: CASSLAPAGGTTGELFF.

This clonotype showed up just a few times. The rearrangement links TRBV7-9 to TRBJ2-2; 10 bases are a match to TRBD2. V shed 6 bases, J shed 0 bases, and the junction held 7 bases outside the gene matches. This CDR3 region has 17 residues. Germline loops: CDR1 SEHNR, CDR2 FQNEAQ (reference sequence). This CDR3 is CASRRTSGDANTGELFF. The CDR3 DNA sequence: TGTGCCAGCAGACGTACTAGCGGGGACGCGAACACCGGGGAGCTGTTTTTT.

V usage is TRBV3-1 and J usage is TRBJ2-3; D gene unclear. Germline-derived CDR1 and CDR2 are LGHDT and YNNKEL (reference sequence). This CDR3 comprises 15 residues. V lost 4 bases and J 3 bases, leaving 14 bases between the germline ends. The CDR3 nucleotides are TGTGCCAGCAGCCCCTCGGCAATGGGAACAGATACGCAGTATTTT. The encoded protein is CASSPSAMGTDTQYF.